The entry below describes one T cell receptor beta chain. This sample was included in a study of blood T cell repertoires in COVID-19. Across the whole study: Acute and convalescent COVID-19 specimens originated in the United States, Italy and Spain.

Researchers sorted participants into cohorts using their self-reported clinical history. Source study methods: Nucleated cell number was recorded as an estimate derived from reference gene primer amplification. Profiled with immunoSEQ multiplex PCR; TCRdb holds only in-frame clones, not every one. That table gives V, J and clone size, and the DNA gave D and trimming. This table holds about 480,000 clones, over 75% found once. Input material: PBMCs or T cells enriched from blood (not recorded which). The sequence derives from a woman aged 40-49 years who had recovered from COVID-19.

CDR3 DNA sequence: TGTGCCAGCAGCTGGCAGTCGGGACTAGCGGGGCTGGGGGAGCAGTTCTTC. It is translated as CASSWQSGLAGLGEQFF. The rearrangement joins TRBV11-2 to TRBJ2-1; 13 bases map to TRBD2. The CDR3 contains 17 residues. The V gene end was trimmed by 4 bases and the J gene end by 10 bases; junction bases not matched to a gene: 13. Germline CDR1 and CDR2: SGHAT and FQNNGV.